A single sample is the source of the 21 T cell receptor beta chains below, sequenced in a study of shared clonotypes between healthy human individuals. Data came from immunoSEQ multiplex PCR; TCRdb stores just in-frame clones and leaves some out. The sample has about 1.5 million clones; 98% are singletons. Sequenced input: naive CD4+ T cells sorted from blood. Sample subset: CD45RA+ positively selected. Source of these receptors: a man aged 30-40 years in good health.

The chain couples TRBV6-5 to TRBJ1-5; D is perhaps TRBD1 (6 bases). The CDR3 covers 15 residues. Germline CDR1 is MNHEY and CDR2 is SVGAGI. The V end lost 6 bases, the J end lost 0 bases, and 12 bases lay between the germline ends. Here the CDR3 DNA reads TGTGCCAGCAGCCTGACAGGAGATAGCAATCAGCCCCAGCATTTT. It translates to CASSLTGDSNQPQHF.

Turning to this clone: The sample has other DNA sequences that encode this CDR3 too. The V gene is TRBV18, the J gene TRBJ2-7; 10 bases map to TRBD2. V was pared by 3 bases and J by 4 bases, with 3 bases of the junction left unmatched. The CDR3 runs 14 residues. Germline loops: CDR1 KGHSH, CDR2 LQKENI. For the CDR3, the DNA is TGTGCCAGCTCACCTGCTAGCGGGAGTTACGAGCAGTACTTC. It is translated as CASSPASGSYEQYF.

A word on this clone: The junction and the germline gene differ at one end; a read error may be behind it. The chain uses TRBV7-7 and TRBJ2-5, with TRBD2 as a possible D gene (6 bases). Germline values: CDR1 SSHAT, CDR2 FNYEAQ (reference sequence). This CDR3 region has 13 residues. CDR3 bases: TGTGCTAGCAGCTTAGGGAGGCAAGAGACCCAGTACTTC. This translates into CASSLGRQETQYF.

This clone was detected only once. J is TRBJ1-5 and V is TRBV5-4; 7 nucleotides align to TRBD1. This CDR3 spans 16 amino acids. CDR1 is SGHNT and CDR2 is YYREEE in the germline V gene (reference sequence). V lost 3 bases, J lost 7 bases, and 13 bases stayed unmatched. The CDR3 nucleotides are TGTGCCAGCAGCTCAGTCCGACAGGGATACGAGCAGCCCCAGCATTTT. It yields the protein CASSSVRQGYEQPQHF.

CDR3 residues: CASSAPGLAAAVNEQFF. The CDR3, as DNA: TGTGCCAGTAGTGCGCCGGGACTAGCTGCCGCTGTCAATGAGCAGTTCTTC. J is TRBJ2-1 and V is TRBV19, with 9 nucleotides matching TRBD2. The V gene end was trimmed by 5 bases and the J gene end by 6 bases; junction bases not matched to a gene: 14. In germline, CDR1 is LNHDA, CDR2 SQIVND (reference sequence). This CDR3 is 17 amino acids long.

This rearrangement joins TRBV18 to TRBJ1-2; 9 positions match TRBD1. The germline V gene has CDR1 KGHSH and CDR2 LQKENI. The CDR3 contains 13 residues. V lost 4 bases, J lost 6 bases, and 3 bases stayed unmatched. CDR3 sequence reads: CASSLGQGDGYTF. DNA for the CDR3: TGTGCCAGCTCACTGGGACAGGGCGATGGCTACACCTTC.

The chain uses TRBV6-1 and TRBJ2-7; D gene ambiguous. V lost 3 bases and J lost 2, with 14 bases in between. The CDR3 length is 15 residues. Germline CDR1 reads MNHNS; CDR2 reads SASEGT. The CDR3 DNA reads TGTGCCAGCAGTGACACGACCTCTCCTGCCTACGAGCAGTACTTC. Translating it yields CASSDTTSPAYEQYF.

The chain recombines TRBV4-3 with TRBJ2-5; D uncertain. The CDR3 totals 14 residues. Germline V gives CDR1 LGHNA, CDR2 YSLEER. V was cut by 0 bases and J by 4 bases, with 9 bases left in between. CDR3 sequence (DNA): TGCGCCAGCAGCCAAGATGCATTCGTAGAGACCCAGTACTTC. As protein: CASSQDAFVETQYF.

This rearrangement joins TRBV9 to TRBJ2-2; no definite D call. The CDR3 sequence is 13 residues long. The ends were cut back, 0 bases at V and 6 bases at J, with 6 bases in the middle. Germline V gene data show CDR1 as SGDLS and CDR2 as YYNGEE. Here the CDR3 DNA reads TGTGCCAGCAGCGTAGGTCACGCCGGGGAGCTGTTTTTT. Protein: CASSVGHAGELFF.

As to this clone: The sample holds other DNA sequences that translate to the same CDR3. The chain uses TRBV7-2 and TRBJ2-7, with 8 bases matching TRBD1. This CDR3 region has 14 residues. CDR1 is SGHTA and CDR2 is FQGNSA in the germline V gene. The junction had 3 bases not matched to a gene; V was cut back by 5 bases and J by 0 bases. The CDR3 spells CASSRDRPSYEQYF. The CDR3 coding sequence is TGTGCCAGCAGCCGGGACAGGCCCTCCTACGAGCAGTACTTC.

The V gene is TRBV5-1, the J gene TRBJ2-1; D remains ambiguous. This CDR3 contains 15 residues. V lost 0 bases to trimming and J lost 1 base, with 8 bases between them. The germline CDR1 and CDR2 sequences are SGHRS and YFSETQ. The CDR3 DNA reads as TGCGCCAGCAGCTTGGTTGGGGATTCCTACAATGAGCAGTTCTTC. It codes for CASSLVGDSYNEQFF.

This clone was counted a single time. This CDR3 is also generated by other DNA sequences in the sample. Here the CDR3 DNA reads TGCGCCAGCAGCCCCGAGGGAGGGTCCTACAATGAGCAGTTCTTC. It is translated as CASSPEGGSYNEQFF. This chain joins TRBV5-1 and TRBJ2-1; TRBD2 agrees at 7 bases. Germline V gene sequence: CDR1 SGHRS, CDR2 YFSETQ. CDR3 length: 15 residues. The V and J ends lost 4 bases and 1 base, in that order; junction bases with no gene match: 5.

The chain recombines TRBV15 with TRBJ2-5; D is perhaps TRBD2 (6 bases). The ends were cut back, 5 bases at V and 0 bases at J, with 16 bases in the middle. Germline CDR1 LNHNV, CDR2 YYDKDF (reference sequence). CDR3 length equals 16 residues. Here the CDR3 reads CATSAGRLMYQETQYF. The CDR3 DNA reads TGTGCCACCAGCGCGGGACGGCTAATGTACCAAGAGACCCAGTACTTC.

This chain connects TRBV27 to TRBJ1-2; 7 bases are a match to TRBD1. The J segment lost 4 bases and the V segment lost 3 bases, leaving 8 bases of the junction unmatched. CDR3 length: 15 amino acids. In germline, CDR1 is MNHEY, CDR2 SMNVEV (reference sequence). CDR3 loop: CASSFRGRGPYGYTF. The CDR3 bases are TGTGCCAGCAGTTTTAGGGGGCGAGGGCCCTATGGCTACACCTTC.

The chain carries TRBV29-1 and TRBJ2-1; unclear D gene. Germline CDR1 SQVTM, CDR2 ANQGSEA. Trimming shortened V by 0 bases and J by 12 bases, and 9 bases separated the two germline ends. This CDR3 region has 11 residues. CDR3 residues: CSVEDYAGQFF. The DNA for the CDR3 is TGCAGCGTTGAAGACTACGCCGGGCAGTTCTTC.

The chain recombines TRBV28 with TRBJ2-7, with D possibly being TRBD1 (6 bases). Trimming shortened V by 10 bases and J by 4 bases, and 23 bases separated the two germline ends. Per the germline V gene, CDR1 is MDHEN and CDR2 is SYDVKM. The CDR3 has 15 amino acids. CDR3 coding DNA: TGTGCCACCTACGGACCGGGACAATACAGGTACGAGCAGTACTTC. Protein product: CATYGPGQYRYEQYF.

This chain uses TRBV15 with TRBJ1-3, with TRBD1 as a possible D gene (6 bases). The CDR3 consists of 13 residues. Germline loops: CDR1 LNHNV, CDR2 YYDKDF (reference sequence). V dropped 1 base and J dropped 6 bases, with 7 bases sitting between them. CDR3 sequence (DNA): TGTGCCACCAGCAGAGGGACAGAAAACACCATATATTTT. Translated, it gives CATSRGTENTIYF. Full variable domain (outside the CDR3, taken from reference TRBV15 and TRBJ1-3): DAMVIQNPRYQVTQFGKPVTLSCSQTLNHNVMYWYQQKSSQAPKLLFHYYDKDFNNEADTPDNFQSRRPNTSFCFLDIRSPGLGDTAMYLCATSRGTENTIYFGEGSWLTVV.

The CDR3 sequence is CASSLAAGTDTQYF. The CDR3 DNA reads TGTGCCAGCAGCTTGGCGGCTGGCACAGATACGCAGTATTTT. V is TRBV5-5 and J is TRBJ2-3; D gene unclear. The CDR3 totals 14 residues. V lost 0 bases and J lost 1, with 6 bases in between. In germline, CDR1 is SGHKS, CDR2 YYEKEE (reference sequence).

This sequence joins TRBV15 and TRBJ1-5; D call uncertain. CDR3 size: 15 residues. The V and J ends lost 4 bases and 4 bases respectively, with 14 bases between them. The V gene's germline CDR1 is LNHNV and CDR2 YYDKDF (reference sequence). In DNA, the CDR3 is TGTGCCACCAGCACAGCACGCGAACCAAATCAGCCCCAGCATTTT. Translation: CATSTAREPNQPQHF.

The CDR3 loop is CASSLYPPGVIPHEQYF. DNA for the CDR3: TGTGCCAGCAGTTTATATCCCCCAGGGGTTATCCCCCACGAGCAGTACTTC. The rearrangement joins TRBV27 to TRBJ2-7; D might be TRBD1 (6 bases). Trimming removed 1 base from V and 5 bases from J, with 21 bases in between. CDR3 length: 17 amino acids. CDR1 is MNHEY and CDR2 is SMNVEV in the germline V gene (reference sequence).

A word on this clone: Other nucleotide sequences in the sample specify the same CDR3. The chain employs TRBV5-1 and TRBJ2-5, with TRBD1 as a possible D gene (6 bases). V was trimmed by 3 bases and J by 5 bases, leaving 11 bases between them. The V gene's germline CDR1 is SGHRS and CDR2 YFSETQ. The CDR3 runs 13 residues. The CDR3 coding sequence is TGCGCCAGCAGCTCGACAGGTCGGGAGACCCAGTACTTC. Translating gives CASSSTGRETQYF.